This T cell receptor beta chain was sequenced for a study of beta chain features in type 1 diabetes. Study-wide results and caveats: Among patients with Type 1 diabetes, TCRB CDR3s were moderately but significantly shorter in every one of the four CD4+ subsets. It was not settled here whether HLA type affects TCRB rearrangement.

As every portion of the isolated RNA was reverse transcribed, the sequencing read expressed TCRB transcripts. Clones were read by immunoSEQ multiplex PCR, and TCRdb kept only the in-frame ones, dropping some. The table records around 250,000 clones, 68% of them present only once. Points on this clone: The target antigen is unknown.

The V segment lost 7 bases and the J segment 3 bases; nucleotides outside the gene matches: 3. The CDR3 contains 14 residues. Germline assignment: CDR1 ENHRY and CDR2 SYGVKD. This clonotype originated in a young man in good health. The rearrangement uses TRBV10-3 and TRBJ2-7; 13 bases map to TRBD2. The source material was naive CD4+ T cells from blood. CDR3 in DNA: TGTGCCATCACCCGGACTAGCGGGGGCTACGAGCAGTACTTC. It specifies CAITRTSGGYEQYF.